The source of this T cell receptor beta chain is a study of lymphopenia after photon versus proton radiotherapy. Study results and caveats: Photon-treated patients lost naive T cells and TCR diversity; proton-treated stayed stable. Oligoclonal CD8+ Temra expansion after nadir drove photon patients' diversity drop. Survival link was tested only in deceased patients; proton benefit remains a possibility. In patients who died, overall survival fell as post-nadir TCR diversity dropped more.

The CDR3 contains 16 residues. V was cut by 2 bases and J by 0 bases, with 11 bases left in between. The germline V gene encodes CDR1 SGHTA and CDR2 FQGTGA. This clone has a single count. Its target is not known. The assay was immunoSEQ multiplex PCR, and TCRdb's table has in-frame clones only and misses some. This sample yields about 39,000 clones, of which roughly 92% are seen a single time; 15% belongs to the top ten. Sequencing was performed on peripheral blood, taken from a patient treated with photon-based radiotherapy. This chain connects TRBV7-3 to TRBJ1-5; D remains ambiguous. This TCR derives from a man in his 60s with cholangiocarcinoma. The CDR3 loop reads CASSLAFAGSNQPQHF. The DNA for the CDR3 is TGTGCCAGCAGCTTAGCGTTCGCAGGTAGCAATCAGCCCCAGCATTTT.